These T cell receptor beta chains were read from a single sample in a study of neurological immune-mediated disorders. TCRdb itself ran the 5' RACE reads through MiXCR, one entry per CDR3 protein. Of under 60,000 distinct CDR3 sequences listed, approximately 6.2% were seen once; the top ten hold approximately 1.5%. The sample taken for sequencing was CD4+ T cells from blood. These receptors all come from a woman aged 18-29 years with multiple sclerosis. Both conserved end residues are part of each CDR3. A D gene is named only where the DNA matches it firmly. Clone size is given for some rows only: seen once, a few or many times, or a class if the clone is expanded.

>TRBJ2-5|TRBV12-3/TRBV12-4|many|TRBD1
TGTGCCAGCAGTAAAGTGACAGGGGGGCAAGAGACCCAGTACTTC
CASSKVTGGQETQYF
>TRBJ2-6|TRBV6-6|many|.
TGTGCCAGCAGTATTACGTCCTCTGGGGCCAACGTCCTGACTTTC
CASSITSSGANVLTF
>TRBJ1-2|TRBV11-2|many|TRBD1
TGTGCCAGCAGCTTAGGGTCCGGCCAGTTAAAGGGGGCAGGGGGGGACTATGGCTACACCTTC
CASSLGSGQLKGAGGDYGYTF
>TRBJ2-7|TRBV5-6|many|TRBD1
TGTGCCAGCAGCTTCCTGCCGGGACAGAGTATCTACGAGCAGTACTTC
CASSFLPGQSIYEQYF
>TRBJ2-1|TRBV5-6|few|.
TGTGCCAGCAGCGGTGCCAAAGGTGAGCAGTTCTTC
CASSGAKGEQFF
>TRBJ2-7|TRBV10-3|many|.
TGTGCCATCAGTGGTAGTTCGGACGAGCAGTACTTC
CAISGSSDEQYF
>TRBJ1-1|TRBV20-1|many|.
TGCAGTGCTAGAGATTCGGGGGTGTTGAACACTGAAGCTTTCTTT
CSARDSGVLNTEAFF
>TRBJ1-1|TRBV27|many|.
TGTGCCAGCAGCCTACCCGGGAGCACTGAAGCTTTCTTT
CASSLPGSTEAFF
>TRBJ2-3|TRBV9|.|.
TGTGCCAGCAGCGTAAAGGGGTTTGGGGTCCCAGATACGCAGTATTTT
CASSVKGFGVPDTQYF
>TRBJ2-3|TRBV4-1|many|TRBD2
TGCGCCAGCAGCCAAGAAGGATTCCTAGCGGGGAGAGATACGCAGTATTTT
CASSQEGFLAGRDTQYF
>TRBJ1-2|TRBV18|many|.
TGTGCCAGCTCACCGGATTATGGCTACACCTTC
CASSPDYGYTF
>TRBJ1-3|TRBV18|many|.
TGTGCCAGCTCGGGGGACGGACAGCCTGGAAACACCATATATTTT
CASSGDGQPGNTIYF
>TRBJ1-2|TRBV3-1|many|.
TGTGCCAGCAGCCAAACACCCAAATGGACAGCTGGGAGCTATGGCTACACCTTC
CASSQTPKWTAGSYGYTF
>TRBJ1-6|TRBV20-1|many|TRBD1
TGCAGTGCTGCCATTTCAGGGGGCATGCACTATAATTCACCCCTCCACTTT
CSAAISGGMHYNSPLHF